Each of the 14 T cell receptor beta chains below was sequenced from the same sample in a study of human thymus T cells. Some clones are missing from TCRdb's copy, which holds only in-frame ones; the method was immunoSEQ multiplex PCR. The table includes around 120,000 clones, about 94% detected once. Thymic resections from corrective heart surgery supplied the tissue. Sample: thymus tissue. The source of these receptors is a boy under two years old with a congenital heart defect but otherwise immunologically healthy.

V and J are TRBV6-1 and TRBJ2-7; unclear D gene. Germline CDR1 reads MNHNS; CDR2 reads SASEGT. Trimming shortened V by 2 bases and J by 2 bases, and 7 bases separated the two germline ends. The CDR3 loop spans 13 amino acids. The CDR3 sequence is CASSECNPYEQYF. The DNA of the CDR3 is TGTGCCAGCAGTGAATGCAATCCCTACGAGCAGTACTTC.

This chain joins TRBV14 and TRBJ1-1; 7 bases line up with TRBD1. The CDR3 runs 19 residues. Germline V CDR1 and CDR2: SGHDN, FVKESK. V lost 5 bases to trimming and J lost 6 bases; unmatched junction nucleotides: 24. CDR3 in DNA: TGTGCCAGCAGCGCCTCCTTGGGCAGGGGGAGAGAGAGAAACGCTGAAGCTTTCTTT. Protein: CASSASLGRGRERNAEAFF. Complete variable domain (other parts from reference TRBV14 and TRBJ1-1): EAGVTQFPSHSVIEKGQTVTLRCDPISGHDNLYWYRRVMGKEIKFLLHFVKESKQDESGMPNNRFLAERTGGTYSTLKVQPAELEDSGVYFCASSASLGRGRERNAEAFFGQGTRLTVV.

The chain combines TRBV5-4 with TRBJ2-2; TRBD2 matches at 8 bases. After removal of 0 bases from V and 6 bases from J, the junction contained 7 bases not matched to a gene. CDR1 is SGHNT, CDR2 YYREEE, per germline (reference sequence). This CDR3 spans 16 amino acids. CDR3 sequence (DNA): TGTGCCAGCAGCTTGGATGCCGGGGGGGCCGCCGGGGAGCTGTTTTTT. Translation: CASSLDAGGAAGELFF.

This chain links TRBV21-1 with TRBJ1-1. TRBV21-1 is classified as a pseudogene. There are 15 residues in the CDR3. The CDR3 DNA reads TGTGCCACTCTAACGCCCGGGTTAAAAGCATCTGAAGCTTTCTTT. Translated, it gives CATLTPGLKASEAFF.

This sequence joins TRBV27 and TRBJ2-1, with 10 positions matching TRBD1. CDR1 MNHEY and CDR2 SMNVEV come from the germline V gene (reference sequence). This CDR3 is 14 amino acids long. J gave up 9 bases and V 5 bases, and 7 bases lay outside the gene matches. CDR3 nucleotide sequence: TGTGCCAGCAGTCCGGGACAGGGGAAGGGTGAGCAGTTCTTC. Its translation: CASSPGQGKGEQFF.

V usage is TRBV5-1 and J usage is TRBJ2-7; 10 nucleotides match TRBD1. The CDR3 has 14 amino acids. Germline CDR1 SGHRS, CDR2 YFSETQ. V dropped 2 bases and J dropped 4; count of bases not matched to a gene: 3. The CDR3 spells CASSFRQGAYEQYF. As DNA, the CDR3 is TGCGCCAGCAGCTTCAGACAGGGGGCGTACGAGCAGTACTTC.

V is TRBV9 and J is TRBJ1-2; no clear D. V lost 10 bases and J lost 5, with 12 bases in between. The CDR3 is made up of 11 amino acids. Germline V gene sequence: CDR1 SGDLS, CDR2 YYNGEE. This CDR3 is CAPCGRYGYTF. The CDR3 coding sequence is TGTGCCCCCTGCGGGAGGTATGGCTACACCTTC. Variable domain in full (rest from reference TRBV9 and TRBJ1-2): DSGVTQTPKHLITATGQRVTLRCSPRSGDLSVYWYQQSLDQGLQFLIQYYNGEERAKGNILERFSAQQFPDLHSELNLSSLELGDSALYFCAPCGRYGYTFGSGTRLTVV.

V gene TRBV4-3 combines with J gene TRBJ1-3; 11 nucleotides agree with TRBD1. With 0 bases clipped from V and 4 bases from J, the junction kept 11 bases outside the gene matches. The germline V gene has CDR1 LGHNA and CDR2 YSLEER. The CDR3 runs 19 residues. The CDR3 nucleotides read TGCGCCAGCAGCCAAGATAGGTCCGGACAGGGGGCATCGGGAAACACCATATATTTT. It yields the protein CASSQDRSGQGASGNTIYF.

This clone was detected only a few times. The DNA for the CDR3 is TGTGCCAGCAGCAGGGGATCCAACTATGGCTACACCTTC. It is translated as CASSRGSNYGYTF. The rearrangement uses TRBV6-5 and TRBJ1-2; D perhaps matches TRBD1 (6 bases). There are 13 residues in the CDR3. V lost 6 bases and J 2 bases, leaving 10 bases between the germline ends. CDR1 MNHEY and CDR2 SVGAGI come from the germline V gene.

The chain recombines TRBV11-2 with TRBJ1-1; 7 nucleotides match TRBD1. V shed 5 bases, J shed 5 bases, and the junction held 5 bases outside the gene matches. The CDR3 loop spans 13 amino acids. Germline lookup yields CDR1 SGHAT and CDR2 FQNNGV. CDR3 protein: CASSHTGETEAFF. As DNA, the CDR3 is TGTGCCAGCAGCCATACAGGGGAAACTGAAGCTTTCTTT.

This sequence joins TRBV27 and TRBJ2-3, with unresolved D. Germline V gene sequence: CDR1 MNHEY, CDR2 SMNVEV (reference sequence). The germline V and J ends were trimmed by 6 bases and 0 bases, with 7 bases remaining between them. The CDR3 is 13 residues long. Here the CDR3 DNA reads TGTGCCAGCAGCCACTCTAGCACAGATACGCAGTATTTT. Translating it yields CASSHSSTDTQYF.

The chain is built from TRBV7-3 and TRBJ2-7, with 7 bases identical to TRBD1. Germline CDR1 reads SGHTA; CDR2 reads FQGTGA. V gave up 1 base and J gave up 7 bases; unmatched junction bases: 13. The CDR3 consists of 16 residues. As DNA, the CDR3 is TGTGCCAGCAGCTTAAGCCACAGGGGCGCGGGTGGAGAGCAGTACTTC. Translated, it gives CASSLSHRGAGGEQYF.

The chain joins TRBV6-6 to TRBJ2-3; D gene uncertain. This CDR3 region has 16 residues. The ends were cut back, 2 bases at V and 2 bases at J, with 14 bases in the middle. Germline CDR1 and CDR2: MNHNY and SVGAGI (reference sequence). The CDR3 coding sequence is TGTGCCAGCAGTTACGAGACCACTGATCTCACAGATACGCAGTATTTT. It specifies CASSYETTDLTDTQYF.

The J gene is TRBJ2-7, the V gene TRBV27; D not resolved. Germline assignment: CDR1 MNHEY and CDR2 SMNVEV (reference sequence). The ends were cut back, 5 bases at V and 3 bases at J, with 8 bases in the middle. This CDR3 has 12 residues. This CDR3 reads CASSSYNYEQYF. In nucleotides, the CDR3 is TGTGCCAGCAGTAGCTATAACTACGAGCAGTACTTC.